Described below is a single T cell receptor beta chain sequence and its context. The data derive from a study of blood T cell repertoires in COVID-19. Study-level background: Some COVID-19 samples were acute and others convalescent; all came from the United States, Italy and Spain. Sources were T cells, B-cell-depleted T cells, or PBMCs; the material itself was cDNA or gDNA.

Sequencing used immunoSEQ multiplex PCR; TCRdb keeps in-frame clones, though not all of them. The sample has 95,000 to 150,000 clones; 80% to 90% are singletons. This CDR3 comprises 12 residues. Germline V gives CDR1 SGHNT, CDR2 YYREEE (reference sequence). The rearrangement links TRBV5-4 to TRBJ2-2; perhaps TRBD1 as D (6 bases). This TCR derives from a middle-aged man with acute or convalescent COVID-19. Sequencing was carried out using peripheral blood. CDR3 protein: CALQGNTGELFF. The DNA for the CDR3 is TGTGCTCTACAGGGGAACACCGGGGAGCTGTTTTTT.